The 19 T cell receptor beta chains given below trace back to one sample, sequenced in a study of T-cell reconstitution after alpha-beta-depleted transplantation in children. Using unique molecular identifiers, the investigators prepared the TCRbeta library. MiXCR, run by TCRdb on the PCR reads, gives a single entry per CDR3 protein. The sample lists around 600,000 distinct CDR3 sequences, roughly 10% occurring once. Sequenced material: PBMCs from the stem cell graft donor, taken from the stem cell graft. The receptor set was obtained from a human donor who donated a stem cell graft to a child with acute myeloid leukemia.

This clonotype has just a few counts. This sequence joins TRBV20-1 and TRBJ2-6, with 9 bases lining up with TRBD1. This CDR3 contains 16 residues. The V gene's germline CDR1 is DFQATT and CDR2 SNEGSKA (reference sequence). J was trimmed by 2 bases and V by 6 bases; bases with no gene match: 8. Here the CDR3 reads CSAPGTGTPGANVLTF. CDR3 nucleotide sequence: TGCAGTGCACCGGGGACAGGGACCCCTGGGGCCAACGTCCTGACTTTC.

The chain joins TRBV4-3 to TRBJ2-7; D gene ambiguous. Germline CDR1 and CDR2: LGHNA and YSLEER. Trimming took 0 bases from V and 2 from J, leaving 11 bases between them. CDR3 size: 15 residues. CDR3 nucleotide sequence: TGCGCCAGCAGCCAAGATTGGGCAGACCCCTACGAGCAGTACTTC. It specifies CASSQDWADPYEQYF.

To note about this clonotype: One end of the junction is discordant with germline, which a read error may explain. This chain connects TRBV28 to TRBJ2-3; D is uncertain. The length of the CDR3 is 14 residues. Germline lookup yields CDR1 MDHEN and CDR2 SYDVKM. This chain's CDR3 is CASSLGRRVDAQYF. The CDR3, as DNA: TGTGCCAGCAGCCTCGGACGCCGAGTAGATGCGCAGTATTTT.

This chain joins TRBV27 and TRBJ2-1; D not certain. Germline CDR1 and CDR2: MNHEY and SMNVEV (reference sequence). Trimming shortened V by 3 bases and J by 6 bases, and 12 bases separated the two germline ends. This CDR3 is built from 14 residues. The CDR3 DNA sequence: TGTGCCAGCAGTTTGCAACGGGTCTCCAATGAGCAGTTCTTC. Amino acids: CASSLQRVSNEQFF.

Many counts were recorded for this clonotype. The rearrangement uses TRBV19 and TRBJ2-1; 7 nucleotides match TRBD1. The V gene's germline CDR1 is LNHDA and CDR2 SQIVND (reference sequence). Losses at the gene ends were 7 bases for V and 0 bases for J; bases not matched to a gene: 9. The CDR3 spans 16 residues. The DNA for the CDR3 is TGTGCCAGTAACCAACTAGGACAGGTCTCCTACAATGAGCAGTTCTTC. Amino acid sequence: CASNQLGQVSYNEQFF. Complete variable domain (other parts from reference TRBV19 and TRBJ2-1): DGGITQSPKYLFRKEGQNVTLSCEQNLNHDAMYWYRQDPGQGLRLIYYSQIVNDFQKGDIAEGYSVSREKKESFPLTVTSAQKNPTAFYLCASNQLGQVSYNEQFFGPGTRLTVL.

This clonotype was counted between two and nine times. The chain links TRBV4-3 to TRBJ1-5; D gene uncertain. The CDR3 sequence is 14 residues long. V was pared by 3 bases and J by 1 base, with 7 bases between. Germline V gene data show CDR1 as LGHNA and CDR2 as YSLEER. The DNA for the CDR3 is TGCGCCAGCAGCCATGGACGGAGCAATCAGCCCCAGCATTTT. Translated, it gives CASSHGRSNQPQHF.

The chain combines TRBV19 with TRBJ2-5; possible D gene TRBD1, 6 bases. This CDR3 has 15 amino acids. Trimming pared 5 bases from V and 1 base from J, leaving 14 bases between. CDR1 LNHDA and CDR2 SQIVND come from the germline V gene (reference sequence). This chain's CDR3 is CASSEQGRTQETQYF. CDR3 DNA sequence: TGTGCCAGTAGTGAACAGGGCCGAACCCAAGAGACCCAGTACTTC.

In this sample, this clonotype turned up many times. The rearrangement uses TRBV7-2 and TRBJ2-2; D remains unclear. The germline gives CDR1 SGHTA, CDR2 FQGNSA. V shed 2 bases and J shed 1 base, with 5 bases lying between them. The CDR3 is 14 residues long. CDR3 DNA: TGTGCCAGCAGCTTACTGGTGAACACCGGGGAGCTGTTTTTT. It codes for CASSLLVNTGELFF.

This clonotype was observed a handful of times. J is TRBJ1-1 and V is TRBV12-3 or TRBV12-4; D is uncertain. V lost 4 bases, J lost 0 bases, and 12 bases lay in between. The CDR3 is 15 amino acids. CDR3 bases: TGTGCCAGCAGTTCCCGGACGGGGATGAACACTGAAGCTTTCTTT. This sequence encodes CASSSRTGMNTEAFF.

This chain uses TRBV7-2 with TRBJ2-5; D is perhaps TRBD2 (7 bases). The V end was cut by 0 bases, the J end by 4 bases, with 15 bases between. CDR1 SGHTA and CDR2 FQGNSA come from the germline V gene. This CDR3 spans 16 amino acids. CDR3 nucleotides: TGTGCCAGCAGCTTAGCGGGGGGGCGCGGGGCAGAGACCCAGTACTTC. This sequence encodes CASSLAGGRGAETQYF.

This rearrangement joins TRBV19 to TRBJ2-1, with D tentatively TRBD1 (5 bases). This CDR3 has 13 residues. V lost 4 bases and J 8 bases, leaving 12 bases between the germline ends. Germline loops: CDR1 LNHDA, CDR2 SQIVND (reference sequence). The CDR3 here is CASSSRARDEQFF. CDR3 sequence (DNA): TGTGCCAGTAGTAGCAGGGCAAGGGATGAGCAGTTCTTC.

Here the CDR3 DNA reads TGTGCCACCAGCATTCTGGGACAGGGGGCGATCGGGGAGCTGTTTTTT. As protein: CATSILGQGAIGELFF. This sequence joins TRBV15 and TRBJ2-2, with 12 bases fitting TRBD1. Trimming cost V 4 bases and J 7 bases; bases outside gene matches: 7. The CDR3 spans 16 residues. Germline V lookup: CDR1 LNHNV, CDR2 YYDKDF (reference sequence).

This sequence joins TRBV29-1 and TRBJ2-7; 7 positions match TRBD2. CDR1 is SQVTM and CDR2 is ANQGSEA in the germline V gene. V lost 6 bases to trimming and J lost 4 bases; unmatched junction nucleotides: 27. The CDR3 consists of 19 residues. CDR3 residues: CSVANRVPGVGAGGYEQYF. DNA of the CDR3: TGCAGCGTCGCCAATCGGGTCCCTGGGGTTGGGGCCGGGGGGTACGAGCAGTACTTC.

This clonotype was found a few times. This rearrangement joins TRBV6-4 to TRBJ2-1; perhaps TRBD2 as D (6 bases). The CDR3 covers 14 residues. With 0 bases removed from V and 10 bases from J, the gap between germline ends came to 13 bases. Germline V gene lookup returns CDR1 MRHNA and CDR2 SNTAGT. CDR3 residues: CASSDSFGSREQFF. CDR3 nucleotides: TGTGCCAGCAGTGACTCGTTCGGGAGCCGGGAGCAGTTCTTC.

The chain couples TRBV3-1 to TRBJ2-1; TRBD1 or TRBD2 may be the D gene (6 bases each). Germline V gene data show CDR1 as LGHDT and CDR2 as YNNKEL (reference sequence). This CDR3 is 16 amino acids long. The ends were cut back, 9 bases at V and 0 bases at J, with 18 bases in the middle. The CDR3 sequence: CASSDLADSSYNEQFF. The CDR3 DNA sequence: TGTGCCAGTTCCGACTTAGCGGACAGCTCCTACAATGAGCAGTTCTTC.

This chain links TRBV3-1 with TRBJ2-1; 8 positions agree with TRBD2. The CDR3 is 16 amino acids. From germline, CDR1 is LGHDT and CDR2 YNNKEL (reference sequence). Losses at the gene ends were 5 bases for V and 3 bases for J; bases not matched to a gene: 9. CDR3 in DNA: TGTGCCAGCAGCTCAAGGTCCGGGAGGGACTACAATGAGCAGTTCTTC. Its translation: CASSSRSGRDYNEQFF.

This clonotype showed up many times. The chain is built from TRBV14 and TRBJ2-7; D gene unclear. Trimming stripped 1 base from V and 4 bases from J, with 17 bases between. The CDR3 length is 16 residues. Germline-derived CDR1 and CDR2 are SGHDN and FVKESK. CDR3 amino acids: CASSQGFGPRRYEQYF. Here the CDR3 DNA reads TGTGCCAGCAGCCAAGGATTTGGACCCCGGCGATACGAGCAGTACTTC.

This clonotype was observed a few times. This chain connects TRBV27 to TRBJ2-1; TRBD2 matches 16 bases. Losses at the gene ends were 10 bases for V and 2 bases for J; bases not matched to a gene: 8. The V gene's germline CDR1 is MNHEY and CDR2 SMNVEV (reference sequence). CDR3 length: 17 residues. The CDR3 loop is CATRGTSGRGPYNEQFF. For the CDR3, the DNA is TGTGCCACACGTGGGACTAGCGGGAGGGGCCCCTACAATGAGCAGTTCTTC.

This clonotype came up a few times. J is TRBJ2-2 and V is TRBV5-1, with 7 bases matching TRBD1. The CDR3 is 14 residues long. Trimming cost V 3 bases and J 7 bases; bases outside gene matches: 6. Germline loops: CDR1 SGHRS, CDR2 YFSETQ. The CDR3, as DNA: TGCGCCAGCAGCTACACAGGGGAAGGCGGGGAGCTGTTTTTT. Its translation: CASSYTGEGGELFF. The full variable domain, rest sourced from reference TRBV5-1 and TRBJ2-2, is KAGVTQTPRYLIKTRGQQVTLSCSPISGHRSVSWYQQTPGQGLQFLFEYFSETQRNKGNFPGRFSGRQFSNSRSEMNVSTLELGDSALYLCASSYTGEGGELFFGEGSRLTVL.